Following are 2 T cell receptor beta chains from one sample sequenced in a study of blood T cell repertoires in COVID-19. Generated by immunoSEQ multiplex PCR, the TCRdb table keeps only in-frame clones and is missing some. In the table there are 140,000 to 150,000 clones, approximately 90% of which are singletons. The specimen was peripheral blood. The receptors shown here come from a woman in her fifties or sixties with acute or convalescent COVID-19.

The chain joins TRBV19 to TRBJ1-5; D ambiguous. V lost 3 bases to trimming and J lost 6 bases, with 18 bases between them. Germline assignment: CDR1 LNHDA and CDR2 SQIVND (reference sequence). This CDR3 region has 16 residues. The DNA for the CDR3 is TGTGCCAGTAGTATGGTCTTAACATGGGGAGCTCAGCCCCAGCATTTT. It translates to CASSMVLTWGAQPQHF. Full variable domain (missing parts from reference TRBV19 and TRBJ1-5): DGGITQSPKYLFRKEGQNVTLSCEQNLNHDAMYWYRQDPGQGLRLIYYSQIVNDFQKGDIAEGYSVSREKKESFPLTVTSAQKNPTAFYLCASSMVLTWGAQPQHFGDGTRLSIL.

The CDR3 here is CASSLTQGVHEQYF. CDR3 nucleotides: TGTGCCAGCAGCTTAACACAGGGTGTCCACGAGCAGTACTTC. The V and J genes are TRBV7-7 and TRBJ2-7, with D possibly being TRBD1 (6 bases). V was cut by 2 bases and J by 5 bases, with 13 bases left in between. CDR1 is SSHAT, CDR2 FNYEAQ, per germline (reference sequence). The CDR3 totals 14 residues.